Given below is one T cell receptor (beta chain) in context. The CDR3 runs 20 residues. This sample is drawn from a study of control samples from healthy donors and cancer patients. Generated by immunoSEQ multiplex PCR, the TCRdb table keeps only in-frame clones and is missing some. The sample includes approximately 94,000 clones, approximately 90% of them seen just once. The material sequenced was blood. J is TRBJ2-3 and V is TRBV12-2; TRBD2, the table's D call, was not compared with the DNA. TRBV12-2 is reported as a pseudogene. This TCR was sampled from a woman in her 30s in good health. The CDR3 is CASRPELWREMKPSTDTQYF. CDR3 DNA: TGTGCAAGTCGCCCCGAACTGTGGCGGGAGATGAAACCTAGCACAGATACGCAGTATTTT.